The sequence of this T cell receptor beta chain was determined in a study of monozygotic twins with cystic fibrosis. Whole-study results and caveats: Median Simpson clonality of roughly 0.01 suggested naive T cells predominated. Age, concordance and disease severity did not associate with shared CDR3 numbers.

CDR1 is LNHDA and CDR2 is SQIVND in the germline V gene (reference sequence). This CDR3 is 16 amino acids long. Trimming cost V 8 bases and J 3 bases, with 22 bases left between them. On this clone: The target antigen is unknown.

Produced via immunoSEQ multiplex PCR; TCRdb's table is partial and in-frame only. The table records some 10,000 clones, over 99% of them present only once. The TCR originated in a man younger than 35 with cystic fibrosis. Sequenced: blood. The J gene is TRBJ1-2, the V gene TRBV19; perhaps TRBD1 as D (5 bases). In nucleotides, the CDR3 is TGTGCCAGTGTACCCACCCAGGGTTTACAGTACTATGGCTACACCTTC. Translation gives CASVPTQGLQYYGYTF.